This T cell receptor beta chain appears in the sequencing data of a study of cytomegalovirus exposure and HLA in healthy donors. Study-wide results and caveats: Under in vitro conditions, a few CMV-associated chains were confirmed as specific for CMV antigens. Earlier analysis found most TCR beta V segments productive about 90% or about 30% of the time.

At collection, donors were nominally healthy, but unrecorded immune exposures were probable. V shed 2 bases, J shed 5 bases, and the junction held 8 bases outside the gene matches. Per germline, CDR1 SGHTA and CDR2 FQGNSA. The CDR3 spans 15 residues. A few counts support this clone. As yet, its antigen is unknown. Primers: 60 Vbeta forward and 13 Jbeta reverse. Measured with immunoSEQ multiplex PCR; TCRdb has only the in-frame clones, and not every one. The data contain 73,000 or so clones, roughly four fifths of them singletons. Sequenced input: PBMCs. The TCR originated in a human donor in good health. This chain links TRBV7-2 with TRBJ2-7, with 8 bases identical to TRBD2. The CDR3 bases are TGTGCCAGCAGCTTATACGCCGGGGGGGTCGACGAGCAGTACTTC. Protein product: CASSLYAGGVDEQYF.